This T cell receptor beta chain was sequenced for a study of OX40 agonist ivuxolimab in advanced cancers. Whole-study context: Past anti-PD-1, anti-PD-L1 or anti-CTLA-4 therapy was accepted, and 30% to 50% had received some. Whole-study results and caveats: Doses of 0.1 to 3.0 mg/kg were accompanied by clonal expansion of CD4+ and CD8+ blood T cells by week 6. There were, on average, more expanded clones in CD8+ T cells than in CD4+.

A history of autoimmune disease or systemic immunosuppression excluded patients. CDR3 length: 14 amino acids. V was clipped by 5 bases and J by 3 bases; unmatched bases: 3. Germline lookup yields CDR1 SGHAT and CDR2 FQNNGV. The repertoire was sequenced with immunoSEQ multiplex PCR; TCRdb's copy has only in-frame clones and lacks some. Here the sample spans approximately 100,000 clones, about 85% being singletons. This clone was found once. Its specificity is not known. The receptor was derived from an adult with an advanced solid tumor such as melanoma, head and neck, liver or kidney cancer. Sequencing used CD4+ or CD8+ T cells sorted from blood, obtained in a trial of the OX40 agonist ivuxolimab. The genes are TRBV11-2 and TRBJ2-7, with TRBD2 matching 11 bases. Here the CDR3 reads CASSATSGSYEQYF. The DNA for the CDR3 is TGTGCCAGCAGCGCCACTAGCGGGAGCTACGAGCAGTACTTC.